The rows below give T cell receptor beta chains drawn from one sample of a study of beta chain features in type 1 diabetes. TCRdb's table, derived via immunoSEQ multiplex PCR, lists solely in-frame clones and lacks some. This table has 140,000 to 150,000 clones, 10% to 15% appearing once. Specimen: central memory CD4+ T cells from blood. The receptors shown here come from a man between 18 and 29 years old with type 1 diabetes. Each CDR3 is given with its conserved first and last residue.

v_gene	j_gene	len	CDR3aa
TRBV27	TRBJ2-4	14	CASRYRDAKNIQYF
TRBV29-1	TRBJ1-1	14	CSVVGGGVGTEAFF
TRBV7-8	TRBJ2-1	16	CASSSLGGGSYNEQFF
TRBV7-8	TRBJ1-2	15	CASSLVADGREGYTF
TRBV28	TRBJ2-7	14	CASTRDRGPYEQYF
TRBV18	TRBJ2-5	12	CASSPGQETQYF
TRBV2	TRBJ2-7	14	CASSVDRASGEQYF
TRBV7-2	TRBJ2-7	15	CASSAKTGTAYEQYF
TRBV5-1	TRBJ2-3	16	CASRAQPGLAADTQYF
TRBV5-6	TRBJ2-7	13	CASRTTPSYEQYF
TRBV27	TRBJ1-1	14	CASSTGTGPTEAFF
TRBV7-2	TRBJ2-3	15	CASSFAGGVGDTQYF
TRBV7-7	TRBJ2-4	18	CASSPGRDRGRTKNIQYF
TRBV5-4	TRBJ2-3	16	CASSLPRTGGADTQYF
TRBV18	TRBJ2-1	12	CASSPSDNEQFF
TRBV7-3	TRBJ1-1	13	CASSFEANTEAFF
TRBV7-3	TRBJ2-3	13	CASSLGFPDTQYF
TRBV5-1	TRBJ2-1	16	CASSLEQRNPYNEQFF
TRBV19	TRBJ2-3	12	CASSSSKDTQYF
TRBV19	TRBJ1-2	14	CASSPQGTNYGYTF